Following are 3 T cell receptor beta chains from one sample sequenced in a study of shared clonotypes between healthy human individuals. Repertoires were generated with immunoSEQ multiplex PCR, while TCRdb's copy carries only in-frame clones and drops some. The sample consists of some 2.1 million clones, about 94% of them appearing once. Naive CD8 cells, CD45RO-negative and positively selected for CCR7, excluded terminally differentiated effector memory CD45RA+ cells. Sequencing was carried out using naive CD8+ T cells sorted from blood. The receptors here all came from a man aged 18-30 years in good health.

This clone was picked up one time. The chain employs TRBV7-6 and TRBJ2-1; 9 bases are shared with TRBD2. J was trimmed by 4 bases and V by 0 bases; bases with no gene match: 1. Per the germline V gene, CDR1 is SGHVS and CDR2 is FNYEAQ. The CDR3 totals 15 residues. The CDR3 loop reads CASSLATSGYNEQFF. Written as DNA, the CDR3 is TGTGCCAGCAGCTTAGCGACTAGCGGTTACAATGAGCAGTTCTTC.

The chain is built from TRBV6-6 and TRBJ2-7; D gene ambiguous. The CDR3 spans 12 residues. The germline gives CDR1 MNHNY, CDR2 SVGAGI (reference sequence). V was pared by 9 bases and J by 2 bases, with 11 bases between. CDR3 residues: CASVGITYEQYF. The CDR3 bases are TGTGCCAGTGTAGGGATCACCTACGAGCAGTACTTC.

The genes are TRBV29-1 and TRBJ2-3; perhaps TRBD2 as D (5 bases). Trimming shortened V by 0 bases and J by 4 bases, and 17 bases separated the two germline ends. CDR1 and CDR2 (germline): SQVTM, ANQGSEA. This CDR3 is built from 16 residues. CDR3 amino acids: CSVEDLSGGLADTQYF. CDR3 nucleotide sequence: TGCAGCGTTGAAGATTTGAGCGGCGGACTCGCAGATACGCAGTATTTT.